The 20 T cell receptor beta chains given below trace back to one sample, sequenced in a study of blood T cell repertoires in COVID-19 (TCRdb year 2020). Libraries were made using the immunoSEQ multiplex PCR assay. Not all clones reach the TCRdb copy of this immuneACCESS table, which keeps in-frame sequences only. Checked studies attribute under half of the gap to unresolved V genes and leave the rest unexplained. This sample is represented by about 370,000 clones; 80% to 90% of them were singletons. The ten top clones hold more than 9% of the sample. Sequences were obtained from peripheral blood. These TCRs come from a woman aged 30 to 39 with COVID-19, enrolled during active disease.

This clone was counted a single time. The chain recombines TRBV24-1 with TRBJ2-1; 14 nucleotides align to TRBD2. The CDR3 has 16 residues. In germline, CDR1 is KGHDR, CDR2 SFDVKD. V trimming: 9 bases; J trimming: 7 bases; junction bases outside the gene matches: 10. CDR3: CATRPGLAGDGNEQFF. CDR3 nucleotide sequence: TGTGCCACCCGGCCGGGACTAGCGGGAGATGGTAATGAGCAGTTCTTC.

The chain combines TRBV2 with TRBJ2-3, with D unresolved. This CDR3 has 15 amino acids. Germline values: CDR1 SNHLY, CDR2 FYNNEI. V was pared by 5 bases and J by 0 bases, with 12 bases between. Here the CDR3 reads CASSPTLSSTDTQYF. In DNA, the CDR3 is TGTGCCAGCAGTCCAACCCTATCTAGCACAGATACGCAGTATTTT.

The chain employs TRBV7-2 and TRBJ1-4; 10 bases fit TRBD1. Unmatched junction bases numbered 6, after V lost 5 bases and J lost 6 bases. Germline loops: CDR1 SGHTA, CDR2 FQGNSA. CDR3 size: 15 residues. The CDR3 is CASSPTGGIDEKLFF. The CDR3, as DNA: TGTGCCAGCAGCCCGACAGGGGGCATTGATGAAAAACTGTTTTTT.

The CDR3 region is CASSLILRGLPSSYNEQFF. The CDR3 region has the DNA TGTGCCAGTAGCCTCATACTCAGAGGACTACCCAGCTCCTACAATGAGCAGTTCTTC. The V call is TRBV19, the J call TRBJ2-1; possible D gene TRBD2, 6 bases. The CDR3 runs 19 residues. With 6 bases removed from V and 0 bases from J, the gap between germline ends came to 24 bases. The germline CDR1 and CDR2 sequences are LNHDA and SQIVND (reference sequence).

The count of this clone is one. The chain combines TRBV7-3 with TRBJ2-1; tentatively, D is TRBD2 (6 bases). Germline V gene sequence: CDR1 SGHTA, CDR2 FQGTGA. Trimming pared 1 base from V and 10 bases from J, leaving 11 bases between. The CDR3 extends over 13 amino acids. Here the CDR3 reads CASSLKWGEEQFF. The CDR3 coding sequence is TGTGCCAGCAGCTTAAAATGGGGGGAAGAGCAGTTCTTC.

The chain combines TRBV19 with TRBJ2-1, with TRBD1 matching over 12 bases. Germline CDR1 reads LNHDA; CDR2 reads SQIVND (reference sequence). V dropped 1 base and J dropped 10; count of bases not matched to a gene: 5. The CDR3 extends over 15 amino acids. CDR3 sequence: CASSIGGQGALEQFF. Here the CDR3 DNA reads TGTGCCAGTAGTATAGGGGGACAGGGGGCCCTAGAGCAGTTCTTC. Full variable domain (outside the CDR3, taken from reference TRBV19 and TRBJ2-1): DGGITQSPKYLFRKEGQNVTLSCEQNLNHDAMYWYRQDPGQGLRLIYYSQIVNDFQKGDIAEGYSVSREKKESFPLTVTSAQKNPTAFYLCASSIGGQGALEQFFGPGTRLTVL.

The rearrangement joins TRBV11-1 to TRBJ2-7; tentatively, D is TRBD1 (5 bases). Germline CDR1 and CDR2: SGHAT and FQDESV (reference sequence). Trimming pared 3 bases from V and 7 bases from J, leaving 10 bases between. The CDR3 consists of 12 residues. Written as DNA, the CDR3 is TGTGCCAGCAGCTTTGGGGCGAGGGAGCAGTACTTC. Amino acid sequence: CASSFGAREQYF.

The chain joins TRBV30 to TRBJ1-5; tentative D call: TRBD1 (6 bases). This CDR3 is 13 amino acids long. Germline CDR1 reads GTSNPN; CDR2 reads SVGIG (reference sequence). Trimming removed 1 base at V and 6 bases at J, with 10 bases between. CDR3 in amino acids: CAWSARGTQPQHF. In DNA form, the CDR3 reads TGTGCCTGGAGTGCTAGGGGGACTCAGCCCCAGCATTTT.

This chain connects TRBV6-5 to TRBJ1-5, with 10 bases that match TRBD1. Trimming cost V 10 bases and J 7 bases; bases outside gene matches: 10. Looked up from germline, CDR1 is MNHEY and CDR2 is SVGAGI. The CDR3 runs to 14 residues. This CDR3 reads CATGTGEIRQPQHF. Here the CDR3 DNA reads TGTGCCACCGGGACAGGGGAAATCAGGCAGCCCCAGCATTTT.

CDR3 bases: TGTGCCAGCAGTCCCCCGGGACTAGCGGCACGAGAGACCCAGTACTTC. Encoded protein: CASSPPGLAARETQYF. This sequence joins TRBV2 and TRBJ2-5, with 11 bases matching TRBD2. The CDR3 runs 16 residues. Germline V gives CDR1 SNHLY, CDR2 FYNNEI. V lost 5 bases to trimming and J lost 4 bases; unmatched junction nucleotides: 9. Filled out from reference TRBV2 and TRBJ2-5, the complete variable domain reads EPEVTQTPSHQVTQMGQEVILRCVPISNHLYFYWYRQILGQKVEFLVSFYNNEISEKSEIFDDQFSVERPDGSNFTLKIRSTKLEDSAMYFCASSPPGLAARETQYFGPGTRLLVL.

The chain has TRBV9 and TRBJ2-7; 9 bases agree with TRBD1. The CDR3 extends over 17 amino acids. V lost 4 bases, J lost 0 bases, and 11 bases stayed unmatched. CDR1 and CDR2 from the germline V gene are SGDLS and YYNGEE. The CDR3 DNA sequence: TGTGCCAGCAGCTCTAGGGTAGGACAGGGGTTCTCCTACGAGCAGTACTTC. Translation gives CASSSRVGQGFSYEQYF.

Many counts were recorded for this clone. V gene TRBV5-1 combines with J gene TRBJ2-7; 11 bases align to TRBD2. Trimming took 4 bases from V and 4 from J; bases not matched to a gene: 4. Germline V gene lookup returns CDR1 SGHRS and CDR2 YFSETQ. This CDR3 is 14 amino acids long. CDR3 region: CASSRLAGSYEQYF. The CDR3 DNA sequence: TGCGCCAGCAGCCGACTAGCGGGATCGTACGAGCAGTACTTC.

V usage is TRBV11-2 and J usage is TRBJ2-3, with D possibly TRBD2 on 5 matching bases. The V end was cut by 2 bases, the J end by 5 bases, with 17 bases between. In germline, CDR1 is SGHAT, CDR2 FQNNGV. The CDR3 is 16 residues long. The CDR3 reads CASSLPRPGYGDTQYF. In DNA, the CDR3 is TGTGCCAGCAGCTTACCTAGGCCGGGGTATGGAGATACGCAGTATTTT.

The CDR3 DNA is TGCGCCAGTTGGCGGCCGAGTGGAGATGAGCAGTTCTTC. Protein sequence: CASWRPSGDEQFF. The chain joins TRBV5-1 to TRBJ2-1; D not certain. The CDR3 covers 13 residues. Germline V gives CDR1 SGHRS, CDR2 YFSETQ. V was pared by 8 bases and J by 8 bases, with 17 bases between.

The sample holds a few counts of this clone. This rearrangement joins TRBV7-2 to TRBJ2-7, with D possibly TRBD2 on 7 matching bases. The V gene lost 2 bases and the J gene lost 0 bases, with 11 bases spanning the gap. The CDR3 totals 15 residues. Germline values: CDR1 SGHTA, CDR2 FQGNSA. The CDR3 spells CASSLQGTTSYEQYF. The CDR3 DNA is TGTGCCAGCAGCTTACAGGGGACTACCTCCTACGAGCAGTACTTC. Together with reference TRBV7-2 and TRBJ2-7, the CDR3 gives the full variable domain: GAGVSQSPSNKVTEKGKDVELRCDPISGHTALYWYRQSLGQGLEFLIYFQGNSAPDKSGLPSDRFSAERTGGSVSTLTIQRTQQEDSAVYLCASSLQGTTSYEQYFGPGTRLTVT.

This chain joins TRBV4-3 and TRBJ2-1; 11 positions agree with TRBD2. CDR3 length: 18 amino acids. Germline V gene data show CDR1 as LGHNA and CDR2 as YSLEER. The J segment lost 7 bases and the V segment lost 1 base, leaving 12 bases of the junction unmatched. The CDR3 region is CASSQVNGPTSGKNEQFF. The CDR3 nucleotides are TGCGCCAGCAGCCAAGTTAACGGCCCGACTAGCGGGAAGAATGAGCAGTTCTTC.

About this clone itself: One end of the junction fails to match germline, which may point to a read error. The V and J genes are TRBV9 and TRBJ2-1, with 8 bases identical to TRBD2. The length of the CDR3 is 16 residues. Germline CDR1 SGDLS, CDR2 YYNGEE. The CDR3, as DNA: TGCGCCAGCAGCCCACGGACTAGCTGGATGGGGGATGAGCAGTTCTTC. Protein sequence: CASSPRTSWMGDEQFF.

This clone was counted between two and nine times. V and J are TRBV2 and TRBJ2-3, with 12 bases identical to TRBD2. The CDR3 totals 17 residues. The germline V gene has CDR1 SNHLY and CDR2 FYNNEI. With V trimmed by 7 bases and J by 5 bases, 13 bases remained unmatched. The chain's CDR3 is CASISLAGGVGGDTQYF. The CDR3 nucleotides read TGTGCCAGCATTTCACTAGCGGGAGGCGTTGGGGGAGATACGCAGTATTTT.

This chain joins TRBV19 and TRBJ1-4; perhaps TRBD1 as D (6 bases). V was clipped by 6 bases and J by 6 bases, with 14 bases between them. This CDR3 has 14 amino acids. The germline V gene has CDR1 LNHDA and CDR2 SQIVND (reference sequence). The CDR3 nucleotides read TGTGCCAGTAGCCCTACAGGGATCTATGAAAAACTGTTTTTT. Translation: CASSPTGIYEKLFF.

This clone has only a few counts. The chain recombines TRBV6-5 with TRBJ2-7, with 8 nucleotides matching TRBD1. V was clipped by 8 bases and J by 3 bases; unmatched bases: 3. Germline assignment: CDR1 MNHEY and CDR2 SVGAGI. CDR3 length: 12 residues. The CDR3 nucleotides are TGTGCCAGCGGGACAGGAAACTACGAGCAGTACTTC. It yields the protein CASGTGNYEQYF.